These T cell receptor beta chains were read from a single sample in a study of regulatory T cells in long-lasting Graves disease. TCRdb fed the multiplex PCR reads into MiXCR, producing one record per CDR3 protein. This sample has under 350,000 distinct CDR3 sequences; under 25% occur once, and the top ten carry roughly three fifths. The sample in question was peripheral blood mononuclear cells (PBMCs), obtained when the disease was refractory, from a patient treated with antithyroid drugs. The receptors originated from a female donor with Graves disease. Each CDR3 is given with its conserved first and last residue. Each record gives: CDR3 length, J gene, D gene, V gene, clone size, CDR3 protein, CDR3 DNA. The D gene is left open where the match is weak. Expanded clones are given a class, and other clones once, few, many or no size at all.

15,TRBJ2-7,.,TRBV20-1,many,CSAPPQGPTNYEQYF,TGCAGTGCCCCCCCTCAGGGACCGACAAACTACGAGCAGTACTTC
13,TRBJ2-7,.,TRBV5-1,few,CASSLDLAYEQYF,TGCGCCAGCAGCTTGGATCTGGCGTACGAGCAGTACTTC
14,TRBJ1-4,.,TRBV30,many,CAWSVPGSNEKLFF,TGTGCCTGGAGTGTACCAGGGTCTAATGAAAAACTGTTTTTT
12,TRBJ1-5,.,TRBV28,many,CASSIRGQPQHF,TGTGCCAGCAGTATAAGGGGTCAGCCCCAGCATTTT
15,TRBJ2-5,.,TRBV7-2,many,CASSLAASGEETQYF,TGTGCCAGCAGCTTAGCGGCGAGCGGAGAAGAGACCCAGTACTTC
14,TRBJ1-1,.,TRBV12-3/TRBV12-4,many,CASINAKFKTEAFF,TGTGCCAGCATCAACGCGAAATTTAAGACTGAAGCTTTCTTT
13,TRBJ2-5,TRBD2,TRBV20-1,many,CSAGGLDAETQYF,TGCAGTGCTGGGGGACTAGATGCAGAGACCCAGTACTTC
14,TRBJ2-1,.,TRBV11-3,.,CASSPGEGGNEQFF,TGTGCCAGCAGCCCAGGCGAAGGGGGCAATGAGCAGTTCTTC
15,TRBJ2-2,TRBD2,TRBV6-1,many,CASKKREENTGELFF,TGTGCCAGCAAGAAGCGGGAGGAAAACACCGGGGAGCTGTTTTTT
13,TRBJ2-5,TRBD2,TRBV29-1,.,CSVSSGIQETQYF,TGCAGCGTCAGTAGCGGGATCCAAGAGACCCAGTACTTC
18,TRBJ2-2,.,TRBV7-9,.,CASRGEQGAGDGTGELFF,TGTGCCAGCAGGGGCGAACAGGGAGCCGGGGATGGCACCGGGGAGCTGTTTTTT
16,TRBJ2-2,TRBD2,TRBV28,.,CASSLLAGEGTGELFF,TGTGCCAGCAGTTTATTAGCGGGAGAAGGGACCGGGGAGCTGTTTTTT
15,TRBJ1-5,.,TRBV7-8,.,CASSFSQGRNQPQHF,TGTGCCAGCAGCTTCTCCCAGGGCAGAAATCAGCCCCAGCATTTT
14,TRBJ1-2,.,TRBV27,many,CASSPAGGNYGYTF,TGTGCCAGCAGTCCCGCCGGGGGCAACTATGGCTACACCTTC
15,TRBJ2-7,.,TRBV30,.,CAWSSTGSGAYEQYF,TGTGCCTGGAGTAGTACAGGGTCGGGGGCCTACGAGCAGTACTTC
13,TRBJ1-4,.,TRBV27,many,CASSFATNEKLFF,TGTGCCAGCAGTTTTGCAACTAATGAAAAACTGTTTTTT
13,TRBJ2-7,TRBD2,TRBV10-3,.,CAISGLAGSEQYF,TGTGCCATCAGTGGTCTAGCGGGATCCGAGCAGTACTTC
16,TRBJ1-5,.,TRBV7-2,many,CASSLAPPDSNQPQHF,TGTGCCAGCAGCTTAGCGCCCCCAGATAGCAATCAGCCCCAGCATTTT
15,TRBJ1-5,.,TRBV11-1,many,CASSLTVKSNQPQHF,TGTGCCAGCAGCTTAACAGTGAAGAGCAATCAGCCCCAGCATTTT
15,TRBJ2-5,.,TRBV5-1,.,CASSPRPGLGETQYF,TGCGCCAGCAGCCCCCGACCGGGATTAGGAGAGACCCAGTACTTC
15,TRBJ1-1,.,TRBV6-5,many,CASSSRLILDTEAFF,TGTGCCAGCAGTTCCCGTTTGATCTTGGACACTGAAGCTTTCTTT
13,TRBJ1-1,TRBD1,TRBV29-1,few,CSGRTGGNTEAFF,TGCAGCGGCCGGACAGGGGGAAACACTGAAGCTTTCTTT
14,TRBJ2-2,TRBD2,TRBV6-5,few,CASSYSGLAGELFF,TGTGCCAGCAGTTACTCGGGACTAGCCGGGGAGCTGTTTTTT
15,TRBJ2-7,TRBD2,TRBV12-3/TRBV12-4,many,CASSLLGLAGDEQYF,TGTGCCAGCAGTTTGTTGGGACTAGCGGGAGACGAGCAGTACTTC
13,TRBJ2-1,.,TRBV4-1,few,CASRGSGGDEQFF,TGCGCCAGCCGGGGTAGCGGAGGTGATGAGCAGTTCTTC
14,TRBJ1-5,.,TRBV7-9,few,CASSLKDGNQPQHF,TGTGCCAGCAGCTTAAAGGACGGCAATCAGCCCCAGCATTTT
13,TRBJ1-1,.,TRBV7-9,many,CASSLPADTEAFF,TGTGCCAGCAGCTTACCCGCGGACACTGAAGCTTTCTTT
13,TRBJ1-2,TRBD1,TRBV18,.,CASSPGQDHGYTF,TGTGCCAGCTCACCGGGACAGGACCATGGCTACACCTTC
13,TRBJ2-6,.,TRBV29-1,few,CSVQGSGANVLTF,TGCAGCGTTCAGGGTTCTGGGGCCAACGTCCTGACTTTC
15,TRBJ2-1,.,TRBV9,.,CASSVGEGYYNEQFF,TGTGCCAGCAGCGTAGGGGAAGGGTACTACAATGAGCAGTTCTTC
14,TRBJ2-2,.,TRBV6-1,many,CASRGYRNTGELFF,TGTGCCAGCAGAGGATACCGTAACACCGGGGAGCTGTTTTTT
17,TRBJ1-6,TRBD1,TRBV5-1,many,CASSLGGQGARHSPLHF,TGCGCCAGCAGCTTGGGGGGACAGGGGGCGCGTCATTCACCCCTCCACTTT
14,TRBJ2-5,.,TRBV5-1,many,CASSFATEGETQYF,TGCGCCAGCAGCTTTGCTACAGAGGGAGAGACCCAGTACTTC
15,TRBJ1-4,TRBD1,TRBV28,.,CASGEAGTGSEKLFF,TGTGCCAGTGGGGAAGCCGGGACAGGGAGCGAAAAACTGTTTTTT
15,TRBJ2-3,.,TRBV5-1,.,CASSLVGQSTDTQYF,TGCGCCAGCAGCTTGGTTGGGCAGAGCACAGATACGCAGTATTTT
15,TRBJ1-4,TRBD1,TRBV5-1,many,CASSVDRVSNEKLFF,TGCGCCAGCAGCGTCGACAGGGTGTCGAATGAAAAACTGTTTTTT
16,TRBJ2-5,TRBD2,TRBV4-3,.,CASSQERAGVWETQYF,TGCGCCAGCAGCCAAGAAAGAGCGGGAGTTTGGGAGACCCAGTACTTC
15,TRBJ1-1,.,TRBV4-1,.,CASSQLYVGHTEAFF,TGCGCCAGCAGCCAATTGTATGTTGGTCACACTGAAGCTTTCTTT
16,TRBJ1-1,.,TRBV20-1,once,CSAESPDLWPNTEAFF,TGCAGTGCTGAAAGCCCTGACTTATGGCCGAACACTGAAGCTTTCTTT
16,TRBJ1-4,.,TRBV27,many,CASSLRTRATNEKLFF,TGTGCCAGCAGTCTTAGGACGAGGGCAACTAATGAAAAACTGTTTTTT
16,TRBJ2-7,.,TRBV7-9,.,CASSLPYGQSTYEQYF,TGTGCCAGCAGCTTACCCTACGGCCAATCGACCTACGAGCAGTACTTC
13,TRBJ1-2,.,TRBV14,few,CASSLAGHYGYTF,TGTGCCAGCAGCCTCGCAGGCCACTATGGCTACACCTTC
14,TRBJ2-7,.,TRBV5-1,.,CASSLALDLGEQYF,TGCGCCAGCAGCTTGGCCCTGGATTTGGGGGAGCAGTACTTC
12,TRBJ2-6,.,TRBV3-1,few,CASSTGANVLTF,TGTGCCAGTTCTACTGGGGCCAACGTCCTGACTTTC
16,TRBJ2-2,.,TRBV5-1,few,CASSLDHDPITGELFF,TGCGCCAGCAGCTTGGACCATGATCCGATCACCGGGGAGCTGTTTTTT